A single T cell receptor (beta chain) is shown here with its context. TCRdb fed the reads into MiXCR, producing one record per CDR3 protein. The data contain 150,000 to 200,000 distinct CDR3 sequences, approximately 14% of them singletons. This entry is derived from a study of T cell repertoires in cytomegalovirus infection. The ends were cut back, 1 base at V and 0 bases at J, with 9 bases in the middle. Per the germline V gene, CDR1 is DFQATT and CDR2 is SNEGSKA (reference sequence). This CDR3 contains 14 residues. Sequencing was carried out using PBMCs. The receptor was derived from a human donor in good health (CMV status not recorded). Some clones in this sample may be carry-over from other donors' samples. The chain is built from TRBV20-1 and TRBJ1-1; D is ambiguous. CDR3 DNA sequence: TGCAGTGCTAGAGCTCGGATTATGAACACTGAAGCTTTCTTT. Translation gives CSARARIMNTEAFF.